One sample yielded the 6 T cell receptor beta chains listed below, sequenced in a study of T-cell reconstitution after alpha-beta-depleted transplantation in children. Unique molecular identifiers were used in preparing the TCRbeta library. MiXCR, applied by TCRdb to the PCR reads, yields one record per CDR3 protein. The repertoire holds some 440,000 distinct CDR3 sequences, with 15% to 20% as singletons. Sequences were derived from PBMCs, mostly from graft donor cells, sampled 360 days after TCRalphabeta/CD19-depleted stem cell transplant. These receptors originate from a boy under two years old who had a stem cell transplant for Wiskott-Aldrich syndrome, so the T cells may come from the graft donor.

This clonotype was seen a few times. The V and J genes are TRBV11-2 and TRBJ2-1; D may be TRBD1 (6 bases). The CDR3 covers 16 residues. The germline V gene encodes CDR1 SGHAT and CDR2 FQNNGV. V lost 1 base and J lost 9, with 19 bases in between. CDR3 DNA: TGTGCCAGCAGCTTAGTAGGACAGTTGAACGGGATTGAGCAGTTCTTC. Its protein is CASSLVGQLNGIEQFF.

This chain uses TRBV24-1 with TRBJ2-1; TRBD2 matches at 10 bases. CDR1 is KGHDR, CDR2 SFDVKD, per germline. There are 16 residues in the CDR3. V was pared by 1 base and J by 7 bases, with 6 bases of the junction left unmatched. CDR3 amino acids: CATSDFSGRAGNEQFF. DNA for the CDR3: TGTGCCACCAGTGATTTCAGCGGGAGGGCCGGGAATGAGCAGTTCTTC.

Only one count was recorded for this clonotype. V gene TRBV24-1 combines with J gene TRBJ2-1, with D perhaps assigned TRBD1 or TRBD2 (7 bases each). CDR1 and CDR2 from the germline V gene are KGHDR and SFDVKD. Trimming stripped 3 bases from V and 2 bases from J, with 16 bases between. This CDR3 is built from 17 residues. CDR3 sequence reads: CATSDPQGGRAYNEQFF. DNA of the CDR3: TGTGCCACCAGTGATCCCCAGGGGGGGAGGGCCTACAATGAGCAGTTCTTC.

The rearrangement links TRBV6-2 or TRBV6-3 to TRBJ2-7, with 8 bases fitting TRBD2. The germline CDR1 and CDR2 sequences are MNHEY and SVGEGT. Unmatched junction bases numbered 15, after V lost 7 bases and J lost 4 bases. The CDR3 covers 16 residues. The DNA of the CDR3 is TGTGCCAGCACAACTCGGGCCGGGACTAGAAGATACGAGCAGTACTTC. Protein product: CASTTRAGTRRYEQYF.

This clonotype was picked up a small number of times. This chain joins TRBV5-1 and TRBJ2-7; either TRBD1 or TRBD2 may fit D (5 bases each). Germline values: CDR1 SGHRS, CDR2 YFSETQ. This CDR3 is 16 amino acids long. V lost 0 bases, J lost 0 bases, and 13 bases lay in between. This chain's CDR3 is CASSLVSRGLSYEQYF. The CDR3 DNA sequence: TGCGCCAGCAGCTTGGTTAGTCGGGGCCTCTCCTACGAGCAGTACTTC.

Ten or more counts support this clonotype. V gene TRBV7-9 combines with J gene TRBJ2-5; D remains ambiguous. The CDR3 has 13 amino acids. Trimming shortened V by 1 base and J by 5 bases, and 8 bases separated the two germline ends. Per germline, CDR1 SEHNR and CDR2 FQNEAQ (reference sequence). CDR3 nucleotides: TGTGCCAGCAGCTTAGTAGTGAAGGAGACCCAGTACTTC. Encoded protein: CASSLVVKETQYF. Full variable domain (remainder filled in from reference TRBV7-9 and TRBJ2-5): DTGVSQNPRHKITKRGQNVTFRCDPISEHNRLYWYRQTLGQGPEFLTYFQNEAQLEKSRLLSDRFSAERPKGSFSTLEIQRTEQGDSAMYLCASSLVVKETQYFGPGTRLLVL.